The next 23 T cell receptor beta chains were all read from a single sample in a study of beta chain features in type 1 diabetes. Study results and caveats: Type 1 diabetes patients showed a moderate but significant shortening of TCRB CDR3s in all four CD4+ subsets.

Reverse transcription of all isolated RNA meant that expressed TCRB transcripts were sequenced. Data came from immunoSEQ multiplex PCR; TCRdb stores just in-frame clones and leaves some out. The sample has under 200,000 clones; just over 8% are singletons. Their antigens remain unidentified. The sample was central memory CD4+ T cells from blood. All receptors come from a woman aged 18-35 years with type 1 diabetes.

The chain uses TRBV5-1 and TRBJ2-5; 11 bases agree with TRBD2. This CDR3 has 14 residues. The trim removed 6 bases at V and 6 bases at J, leaving 7 bases unmatched. Germline V gene lookup returns CDR1 SGHRS and CDR2 YFSETQ. CDR3 coding DNA: TGCGCCAGCAAGACTAGCGGGGCCATAAAGACCCAGTACTTC. Protein product: CASKTSGAIKTQYF.

This clone was recorded a few times. The rearrangement links TRBV5-6 to TRBJ1-1; a weak D match, TRBD1 (6 bases). The CDR3 is 12 residues long. The germline V gene has CDR1 SGHDT and CDR2 YYEEEE. Trimming took off 6 bases at V and 7 bases at J, with 13 bases between the two ends. CDR3 bases: TGTGCCAGCACCATACAGGGTATTGAAGCTTTCTTT. It yields the protein CASTIQGIEAFF.

The J gene is TRBJ2-3, the V gene TRBV7-3; 14 nucleotides match TRBD2. Germline V gene sequence: CDR1 SGHTA, CDR2 FQGTGA. Trimming at V came to 3 bases and at J to 3 bases, leaving 2 bases not matched to a gene. The length of the CDR3 is 16 residues. CDR3 region: CASSFGLAGGTDTQYF. The DNA for the CDR3 is TGTGCCAGCAGCTTCGGACTAGCGGGAGGTACAGATACGCAGTATTTT.

The chain carries TRBV5-1 and TRBJ2-6; 7 bases are a match to TRBD2. V shed 4 bases and J 0 bases; nucleotides not matched to a gene: 10. This CDR3 region has 18 residues. Germline V gene sequence: CDR1 SGHRS, CDR2 YFSETQ. The CDR3 loop is CASSPNLGGGSGANVLTF. CDR3 sequence (DNA): TGCGCCAGCAGCCCCAACCTTGGGGGGGGCTCTGGGGCCAACGTCCTGACTTTC.

The rearrangement joins TRBV9 to TRBJ1-1; 9 bases are a match to TRBD1. This CDR3 comprises 14 residues. The germline CDR1 and CDR2 sequences are SGDLS and YYNGEE. V trimming: 3 bases; J trimming: 3 bases; junction bases outside the gene matches: 3. CDR3 nucleotides: TGTGCCAGCAGCGAGACAGGGGGACACACTGAAGCTTTCTTT. It specifies CASSETGGHTEAFF.

V usage is TRBV10-3 and J usage is TRBJ2-3, with D perhaps matching TRBD1 (5 bases). The CDR3 is 15 residues long. Germline loops: CDR1 ENHRY, CDR2 SYGVKD. V was pared by 2 bases and J by 3 bases, with 12 bases between. The CDR3 DNA reads as TGTGCCATCAGTGAGGGTCAGGGCGGTACAGATACGCAGTATTTT. Translation gives CAISEGQGGTDTQYF.

This clone has more than one count but fewer than ten. The rearrangement links TRBV7-9 to TRBJ1-1, with 10 nucleotides matching TRBD1. V trimming: 4 bases; J trimming: 4 bases; junction bases outside the gene matches: 3. The CDR3 runs to 14 residues. Germline V lookup: CDR1 SEHNR, CDR2 FQNEAQ (reference sequence). CDR3 residues: CASSSRTGGTEAFF. The CDR3 DNA is TGTGCCAGCAGCTCCCGGACAGGGGGCACTGAAGCTTTCTTT.

This clone was detected only a few times. This chain uses TRBV2 with TRBJ1-2; possibly TRBD1 for D (6 bases). Germline assignment: CDR1 SNHLY and CDR2 FYNNEI. The V gene lost 8 bases and the J gene lost 8 bases, with 18 bases spanning the gap. The CDR3 runs 13 residues. CDR3 residues: CASQGRRQAGYTF. DNA of the CDR3: TGTGCCAGCCAGGGGCGGCGACAGGCCGGCTACACCTTC.

This clone has more than one count but fewer than ten. V and J are TRBV6-5 and TRBJ2-1; 10 bases agree with TRBD2. V gave up 2 bases and J gave up 8 bases; unmatched junction bases: 6. The CDR3 length is 15 residues. Germline V CDR1 and CDR2: MNHEY, SVGAGI. In DNA, the CDR3 is TGTGCCAGCAGTTACCCTAGCGGGAGTAGGTATGAGCAGTTCTTC. Its protein is CASSYPSGSRYEQFF.

The gene calls are TRBV6-1 and TRBJ1-2; D might be TRBD1 (6 bases). Trimming took off 6 bases at V and 6 bases at J, with 14 bases between the two ends. Germline V gives CDR1 MNHNS, CDR2 SASEGT. The CDR3 has 13 residues. CDR3 in amino acids: CASSVGTFDGYTF. CDR3 nucleotide sequence: TGTGCCAGCAGCGTCGGGACATTTGATGGCTACACCTTC.

This clone was seen a few times. The V call is TRBV6-6, the J call TRBJ2-7, with 9 bases identical to TRBD2. The germline V gene has CDR1 MNHNY and CDR2 SVGAGI (reference sequence). The CDR3 has 15 residues. Trimming at V came to 7 bases and at J to 0 bases, leaving 7 bases not matched to a gene. Here the CDR3 DNA reads TGTGCCAGCAATGACAGCGGGGGGAACTCCTACGAGCAGTACTTC. Protein: CASNDSGGNSYEQYF.

The CDR3 DNA follows: TGCGCCAGCAGTGAACCATCCTCTGGTGGGGGGTCCCAGTACTTC. Protein sequence: CASSEPSSGGGSQYF. This chain joins TRBV10-2 and TRBJ2-5; the D gene is possibly TRBD2 (6 bases). Trimming shortened V by 3 bases and J by 9 bases, and 20 bases separated the two germline ends. From germline, CDR1 is WSHSY and CDR2 SAAADI. The CDR3 has 15 amino acids.

This clone was recorded a few times. CDR3 protein: CATSRDPLREQYF. The DNA of the CDR3 is TGTGCCACCAGCAGAGATCCCCTCAGAGAGCAGTACTTC. The gene calls are TRBV15 and TRBJ2-7; D not certain. The CDR3 spans 13 residues. Deletions cut 0 bases from V and 7 bases from J, with 10 bases between. In germline, CDR1 is LNHNV, CDR2 YYDKDF (reference sequence).

Only a few counts were recorded for this clone. V and J are TRBV5-4 and TRBJ2-5, with D perhaps matching TRBD2 (7 bases). Trimming took 4 bases from V and 4 from J, leaving 20 bases between them. This CDR3 has 16 residues. Germline V gene sequence: CDR1 SGHNT, CDR2 YYREEE (reference sequence). The CDR3 nucleotides read TGTGCCAGCAGCGAGGGTCGGCACAGGGAGGGAGAGACCCAGTACTTC. Protein sequence: CASSEGRHREGETQYF.

This sequence joins TRBV7-9 and TRBJ1-2; D is ambiguous. Germline values: CDR1 SEHNR, CDR2 FQNEAQ (reference sequence). V lost 5 bases and J 7 bases, leaving 14 bases between the germline ends. The CDR3 covers 13 residues. CDR3 region: CASSPEPGVGYTF. CDR3 DNA: TGTGCCAGCAGCCCAGAACCCGGGGTTGGCTACACCTTC.

This chain joins TRBV19 and TRBJ1-5, with D tentatively TRBD1 (6 bases). CDR1 and CDR2 (germline): LNHDA, SQIVND (reference sequence). The CDR3 extends over 17 amino acids. The V end was cut by 9 bases, the J end by 0 bases, with 21 bases between. CDR3 in DNA: TGTGCCAGCGACAAGAGGTCCGGGACACTTAGCAATCAGCCCCAGCATTTT. Amino acid sequence: CASDKRSGTLSNQPQHF.

The sample holds a few counts of this clone. This rearrangement joins TRBV12-5 to TRBJ1-6, with D hard to call. This CDR3 is 13 amino acids long. Germline loops: CDR1 LGHNT, CDR2 FRNRAP. Deletions cut 5 bases from V and 5 bases from J, with 7 bases between. Here the CDR3 DNA reads TGTGCTAGTGGTCCCCCTCATAATTCACCCCTCCACTTT. It translates to CASGPPHNSPLHF.

This clone has only a few counts. The genes are TRBV7-2 and TRBJ2-3; maybe TRBD1 (5 bases). Deletions cut 4 bases from V and 5 bases from J, with 13 bases between. Germline CDR1 reads SGHTA; CDR2 reads FQGNSA. The CDR3 consists of 14 residues. This CDR3 reads CASSSNQGRDTQYF. CDR3 coding DNA: TGTGCCAGCAGCTCCAACCAGGGCAGAGATACGCAGTATTTT.

CDR3 loop: CASSLEEGGIQYF. For the CDR3, the DNA is TGTGCCAGCAGCTTAGAGGAGGGAGGCATTCAGTACTTC. V usage is TRBV7-8 and J usage is TRBJ2-4, with D possibly being TRBD2 (6 bases). Germline CDR1 SGHVS, CDR2 FQNEAQ. V dropped 1 base and J dropped 9 bases, with 10 bases sitting between them. This CDR3 is built from 13 residues.

The gene calls are TRBV6-6 and TRBJ1-5, with D tentatively TRBD1 (5 bases). The germline V gene encodes CDR1 MNHNY and CDR2 SVGAGI (reference sequence). Trimming removed 8 bases from V and 4 bases from J, with 21 bases in between. The length of the CDR3 is 16 residues. The CDR3 bases are TGTGCCAGCCAGGGCAGGGAAATAGCTCCTAATCAGCCCCAGCATTTT. Its protein is CASQGREIAPNQPQHF.

This clone was detected a few times. The chain couples TRBV7-2 to TRBJ1-1; tentative D call: TRBD1 (5 bases). This CDR3 has 15 amino acids. V was trimmed by 5 bases and J by 4 bases, leaving 17 bases between them. Looked up from germline, CDR1 is SGHTA and CDR2 is FQGNSA. The CDR3 sequence: CASSRLGGIATEAFF. Written as DNA, the CDR3 is TGTGCCAGCAGCCGCCTCGGGGGAATCGCCACTGAAGCTTTCTTT.

The genes are TRBV29-1 and TRBJ2-2, with 11 bases identical to TRBD2. Trimming removed 6 bases from V and 5 bases from J; junction bases left unmatched: 8. The CDR3 extends over 15 amino acids. CDR1 is SQVTM and CDR2 is ANQGSEA in the germline V gene. CDR3 amino acids: CSVRSGGAGTGELFF. The CDR3 DNA sequence: TGCAGCGTCCGTAGCGGGGGGGCTGGGACCGGGGAGCTGTTTTTT.

This chain uses TRBV2 with TRBJ1-5, with 10 positions matching TRBD1. In germline, CDR1 is SNHLY, CDR2 FYNNEI. This CDR3 is built from 15 residues. Unmatched junction bases numbered 9, after V lost 7 bases and J lost 6 bases. CDR3 sequence (DNA): TGTGCCAGCACTCGGACAGGGGGGGGTGGTCAGCCCCAGCATTTT. Protein: CASTRTGGGGQPQHF.